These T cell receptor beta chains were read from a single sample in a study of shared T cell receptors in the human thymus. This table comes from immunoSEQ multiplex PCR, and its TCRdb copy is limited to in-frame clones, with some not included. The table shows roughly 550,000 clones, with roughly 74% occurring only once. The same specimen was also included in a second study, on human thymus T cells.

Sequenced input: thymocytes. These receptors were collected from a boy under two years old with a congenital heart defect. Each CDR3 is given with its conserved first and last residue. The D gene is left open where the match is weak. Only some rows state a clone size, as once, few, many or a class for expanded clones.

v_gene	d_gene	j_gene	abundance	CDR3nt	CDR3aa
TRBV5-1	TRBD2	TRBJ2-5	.	TGCGCCAGCAGCTTGGGGTTACTAGCGGGAGAATGGGAGACCCAGTACTTC	CASSLGLLAGEWETQYF
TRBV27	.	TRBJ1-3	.	TGTGCCAGCAGTCCCAAACAGGGCGGGGGAAACACCATATATTTT	CASSPKQGGGNTIYF
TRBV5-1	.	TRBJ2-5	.	TGCGCCAGCAGCTTCGTACTTTTCCAAGAGACCCAGTACTTC	CASSFVLFQETQYF
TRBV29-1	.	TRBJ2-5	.	TGCAGCGTTCCGAGACCGGGTCGTACCCAGTACTTC	CSVPRPGRTQYF
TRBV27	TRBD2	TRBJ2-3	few	TGTGCCGCGGCTAGCGGGAGAGTAACAGATACGCAGTATTTT	CAAASGRVTDTQYF
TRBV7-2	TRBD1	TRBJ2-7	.	TGTGCCAGCAGCCTCGTACAGGGGCCAGACGAGCAGTACTTC	CASSLVQGPDEQYF
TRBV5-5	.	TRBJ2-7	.	TGTGCCAGCAGCTTGAGTGAAGCGGACAGCCTCCGGGAGCAGTACTTC	CASSLSEADSLREQYF
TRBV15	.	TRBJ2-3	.	TGTGCCACCAGCAGAGATCCTCACGGGAGCCCTCGGGGTACGCAGTATTTT	CATSRDPHGSPRGTQYF
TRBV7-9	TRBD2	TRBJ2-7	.	TGTGCCAGCAGCTTAGAGACTAGCGGGGATTTCTACGAGCAGTACTTC	CASSLETSGDFYEQYF
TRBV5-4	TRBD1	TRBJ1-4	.	TGTGCCAGCAGCAGGACAGGGGTTAATGAAAAACTGTTTTTT	CASSRTGVNEKLFF
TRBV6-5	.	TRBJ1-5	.	TGTGCCAGCAGGGGTGATGAGGATCAGCCCCAGCATTTT	CASRGDEDQPQHF
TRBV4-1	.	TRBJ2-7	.	TGCGCCAGCAGCCAAGATAGAGGGAAGTCCAACGAGCAGTACTTC	CASSQDRGKSNEQYF
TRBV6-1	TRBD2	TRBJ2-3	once	TGTGCCAGCAGTGGCGCTAGCGGACGCCGTGGTACGCAGTATTTT	CASSGASGRRGTQYF
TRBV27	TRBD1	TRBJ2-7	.	TGTGCCAGCAGTTCAGGACAGGGGGTAAGCTCCTACGAGCAGTACTTC	CASSSGQGVSSYEQYF
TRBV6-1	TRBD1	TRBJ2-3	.	TGTGCCAGCAGTGATCCGACAGGGGGCTTGACAGATACGCAGTATTTT	CASSDPTGGLTDTQYF
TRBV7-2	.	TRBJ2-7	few	TGTGCCAGCAGCTCTTTTGGCGGGGACCGATCCTACGAGCAGTACTTC	CASSSFGGDRSYEQYF
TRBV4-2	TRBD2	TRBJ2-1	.	TGTGCCAGCAGCCCCACCAGACTAGCGGGAGTCACCAATGAGCAGTTCTTC	CASSPTRLAGVTNEQFF
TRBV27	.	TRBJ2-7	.	TGTGCCAGCAGTTGTTTTCCAGGGCCCCAGTACGAGCAGTACTTC	CASSCFPGPQYEQYF
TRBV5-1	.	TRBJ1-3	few	TGCGCCAGCAGCTTTAAGGGGGAATCCTCTGGAAACACCATATATTTT	CASSFKGESSGNTIYF
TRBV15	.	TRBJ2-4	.	TGTGCCACCAGCGGACAATGGGACTTTGGGGGAGCGGATTGGGGCATTCAGTACTTC	CATSGQWDFGGADWGIQYF